The clone carrying this TCR beta chain was observed many times. Its antigen is undetermined. These data come from a study of T cell repertoires in cytomegalovirus infection. The CDR3 is 12 residues long. Trimming stripped 3 bases from V and 7 bases from J, with 7 bases between. Germline V CDR1 and CDR2: MDHEN, SYDVKM. TCRdb reprocessed the reads via MiXCR and lists one record per CDR3 protein. The table lists roughly 500,000 distinct CDR3 sequences, roughly 10% of them singletons. Study results and caveats: In two of eight donors, the top clonotype was HLA-C-restricted CMV-specific. Cumulative frequency of public TCR beta families picked out carriers of CMV plus the relevant HLA.

The sequence derives from a human donor in good health (CMV status not recorded). Some clones in this sample may be carry-over from other donors' samples. V is TRBV28 and J is TRBJ2-1; no reliable D call. Input material: PBMCs. CDR3 coding DNA: TGTGCCAGCAGTTTTGTCAGGAATGAGCAGTTCTTC. Translated, it gives CASSFVRNEQFF.